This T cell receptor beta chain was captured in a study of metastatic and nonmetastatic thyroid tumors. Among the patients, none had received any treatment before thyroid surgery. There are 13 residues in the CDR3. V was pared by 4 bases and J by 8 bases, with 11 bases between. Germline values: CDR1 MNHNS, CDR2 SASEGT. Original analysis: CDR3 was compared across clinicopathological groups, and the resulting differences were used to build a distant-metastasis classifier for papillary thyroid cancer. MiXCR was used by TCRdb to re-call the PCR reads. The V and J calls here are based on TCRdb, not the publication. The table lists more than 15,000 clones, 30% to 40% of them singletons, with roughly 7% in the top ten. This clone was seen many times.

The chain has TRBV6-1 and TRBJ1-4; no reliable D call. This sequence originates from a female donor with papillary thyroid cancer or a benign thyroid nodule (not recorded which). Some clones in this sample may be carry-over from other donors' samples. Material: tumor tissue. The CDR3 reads CASSGWEGEKLFF. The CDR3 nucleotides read TGTGCCAGCAGTGGTTGGGAAGGAGAAAAACTGTTTTTT.